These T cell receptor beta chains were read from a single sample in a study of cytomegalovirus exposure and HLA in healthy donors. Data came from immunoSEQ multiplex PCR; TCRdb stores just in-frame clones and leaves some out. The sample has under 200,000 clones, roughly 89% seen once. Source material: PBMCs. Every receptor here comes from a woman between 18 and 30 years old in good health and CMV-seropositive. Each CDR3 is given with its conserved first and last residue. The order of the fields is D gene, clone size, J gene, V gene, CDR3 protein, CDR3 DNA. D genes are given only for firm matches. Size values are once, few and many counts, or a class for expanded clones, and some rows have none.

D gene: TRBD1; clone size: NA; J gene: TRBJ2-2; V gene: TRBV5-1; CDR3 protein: CASSPDRGGGGELFF; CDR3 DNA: TGTGCCAGCAGCCCCGACAGGGGAGGCGGGGGGGAGCTGTTTTTT
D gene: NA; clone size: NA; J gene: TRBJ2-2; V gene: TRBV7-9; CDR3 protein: CASSLAQGNTGELFF; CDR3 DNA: TGTGCCAGCAGCTTAGCACAGGGGAACACCGGGGAGCTGTTTTTT
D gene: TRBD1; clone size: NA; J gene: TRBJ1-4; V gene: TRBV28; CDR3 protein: CASSVQDRGPNEKLFF; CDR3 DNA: TGTGCCAGCAGTGTTCAGGACAGGGGACCTAATGAAAAACTGTTTTTT
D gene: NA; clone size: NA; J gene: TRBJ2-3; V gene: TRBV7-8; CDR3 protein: CASSLGGGGITDTQYF; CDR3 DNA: TGTGCCAGCAGCTTAGGTGGCGGCGGAATCACAGATACGCAGTATTTT
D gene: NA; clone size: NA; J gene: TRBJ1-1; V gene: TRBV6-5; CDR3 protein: CASSPDRSGTEAFF; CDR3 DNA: TGTGCCAGTAGTCCCGACAGATCTGGTACTGAAGCTTTCTTT
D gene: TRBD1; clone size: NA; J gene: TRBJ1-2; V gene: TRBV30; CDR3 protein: CAWRGQGGYGYTF; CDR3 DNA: TGTGCCTGGAGGGGACAGGGAGGGTATGGCTACACCTTC
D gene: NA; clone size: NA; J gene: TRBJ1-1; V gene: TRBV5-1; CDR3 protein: CASSVTGNTEAFF; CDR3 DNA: TGCGCCAGCAGCGTGACAGGGAACACTGAAGCTTTCTTT
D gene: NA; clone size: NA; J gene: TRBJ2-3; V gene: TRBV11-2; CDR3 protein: CASSLSRQATTQYF; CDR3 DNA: TGTGCCAGCAGCTTATCCCGACAGGCGACTACGCAGTATTTT
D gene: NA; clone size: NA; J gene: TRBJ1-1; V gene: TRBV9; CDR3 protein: CASSLLLVTEAFF; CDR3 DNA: TGTGCCAGCAGCCTCCTCTTAGTTACTGAAGCTTTCTTT
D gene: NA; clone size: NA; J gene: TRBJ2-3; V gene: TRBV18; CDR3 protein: CASSPPGGTDTQYF; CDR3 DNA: TGTGCCAGCTCACCACCAGGGGGCACAGATACGCAGTATTTT
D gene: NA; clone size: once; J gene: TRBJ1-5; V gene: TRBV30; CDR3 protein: CAWSFGNQPQHF; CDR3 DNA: TGTGCCTGGAGTTTCGGCAATCAGCCCCAGCATTTT
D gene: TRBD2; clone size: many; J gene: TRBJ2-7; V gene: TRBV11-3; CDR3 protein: CASSQTSGTLYF; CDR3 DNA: TGTGCCAGCAGCCAGACTAGCGGGACTCTGTACTTC
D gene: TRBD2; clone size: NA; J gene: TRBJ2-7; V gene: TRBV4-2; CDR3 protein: CASSQEVGTSGPRENEQYF; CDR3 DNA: TGTGCCAGCAGCCAAGAGGTGGGGACTAGCGGGCCCCGGGAAAACGAGCAGTACTTC
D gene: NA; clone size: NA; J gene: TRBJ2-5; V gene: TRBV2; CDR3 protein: CASSEAALQETQYF; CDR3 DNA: TGTGCCAGCAGTGAAGCGGCTCTCCAAGAGACCCAGTACTTC
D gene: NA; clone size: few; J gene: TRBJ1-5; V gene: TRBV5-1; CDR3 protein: CASSPGTSNQPQHF; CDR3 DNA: TGCGCCAGCAGCCCAGGAACCAGCAATCAGCCCCAGCATTTT
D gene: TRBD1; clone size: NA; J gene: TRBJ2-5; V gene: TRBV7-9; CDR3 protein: CASSAGTGKETQYF; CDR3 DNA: TGTGCCAGCAGCGCGGGGACAGGGAAAGAGACCCAGTACTTC
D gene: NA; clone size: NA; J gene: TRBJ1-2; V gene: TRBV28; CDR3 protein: CASSFLNSPGGYTF; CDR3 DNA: TGTGCCAGCAGTTTCCTTAACAGTCCAGGAGGCTACACCTTC
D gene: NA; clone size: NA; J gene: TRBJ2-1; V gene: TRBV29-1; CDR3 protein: CSWSGSYNEQFF; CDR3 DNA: TGCAGCTGGTCTGGGAGTTACAATGAGCAGTTCTTC
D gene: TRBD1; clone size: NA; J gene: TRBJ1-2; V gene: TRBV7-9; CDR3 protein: CASSPPGGTDGYGYTF; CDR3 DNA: TGTGCCAGCAGCCCCCCCGGCGGGACAGATGGCTATGGCTACACCTTC
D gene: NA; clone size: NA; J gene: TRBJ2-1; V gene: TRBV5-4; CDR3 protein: CASGKSGEQFF; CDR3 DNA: TGTGCCAGCGGCAAAAGTGGTGAGCAGTTCTTC
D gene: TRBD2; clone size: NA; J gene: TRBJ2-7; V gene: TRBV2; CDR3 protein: CASSEEGTRGYEQYF; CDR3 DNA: TGTGCCAGCAGTGAGGAAGGGACTAGGGGATACGAGCAGTACTTC
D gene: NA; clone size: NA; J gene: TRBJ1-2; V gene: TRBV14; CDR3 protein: CASSPGGSSNYGYTF; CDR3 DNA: TGTGCCAGCAGCCCAGGCGGGAGTTCTAACTATGGCTACACCTTC